This T cell receptor beta chain was profiled in a study of CD8 T cells in Susac syndrome. Study context: Within the group of sequenced Susac syndrome patients, five or six had active disease and roughly eight were in remission. At the time their blood was drawn, patients with Susac syndrome were either therapy-naive, on corticosteroids (with some of them also receiving intravenous immunoglobulin), or on intravenous immunoglobulin alone. Study-wide results and limits: Clonal expansion was not observed in the Susac syndrome CD4+ T cell repertoires. As the study acknowledged, the number of individuals in its TCR sequencing and HLA analysis was relatively small.

The authors reverse transcribed roughly 0.45 to 1 ug RNA with random hexamers. MiXCR, run by TCRdb on the immunoSEQ multiplex PCR reads, gives a single entry per CDR3 protein. The sample lists about 180,000 distinct CDR3 sequences, under 95% occurring once. Worth noting for this clonotype: As yet, its antigen is unknown.

Trimming left V 4 bases short and J 10 bases short, with 16 bases between. CDR1 is GTSNPN, CDR2 SVGIG, per germline (reference sequence). CDR3 length: 12 amino acids. The clonotype originates from a human donor with Susac syndrome. Specimen: CD4+ T cells from PBMCs. This sequence joins TRBV30 and TRBJ1-2, with TRBD1 as a possible D gene (5 bases). This CDR3 is CAWTGQGIDYTF. The DNA for the CDR3 is TGTGCCTGGACCGGTCAGGGAATCGACTACACCTTC.